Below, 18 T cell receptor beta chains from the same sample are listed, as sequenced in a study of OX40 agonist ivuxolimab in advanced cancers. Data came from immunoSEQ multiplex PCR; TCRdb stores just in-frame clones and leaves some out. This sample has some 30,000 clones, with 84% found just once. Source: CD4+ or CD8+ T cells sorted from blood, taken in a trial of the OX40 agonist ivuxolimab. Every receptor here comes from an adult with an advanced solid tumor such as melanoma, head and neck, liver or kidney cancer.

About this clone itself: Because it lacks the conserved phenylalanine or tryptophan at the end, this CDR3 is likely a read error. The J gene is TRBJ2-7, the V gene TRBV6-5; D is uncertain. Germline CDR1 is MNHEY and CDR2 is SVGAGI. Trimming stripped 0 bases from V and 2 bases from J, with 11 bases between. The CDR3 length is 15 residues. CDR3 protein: CASSYSRGSTYEQYL. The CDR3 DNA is TGTGCCAGCAGTTACTCGCGTGGATCCACCTACGAGCAGTACCTC.

CDR3 nucleotides: TGTGCCAGCATGCCCGGGACTAGCTACCACGAGCAGTACTTC. It translates to CASMPGTSYHEQYF. The V and J genes are TRBV5-5 and TRBJ2-7; the match to TRBD2 covers 9 bases. Germline V lookup: CDR1 SGHKS, CDR2 YYEKEE (reference sequence). The CDR3 covers 14 residues. The ends lost 6 bases at V and 5 bases at J; junction bases unmatched: 9.

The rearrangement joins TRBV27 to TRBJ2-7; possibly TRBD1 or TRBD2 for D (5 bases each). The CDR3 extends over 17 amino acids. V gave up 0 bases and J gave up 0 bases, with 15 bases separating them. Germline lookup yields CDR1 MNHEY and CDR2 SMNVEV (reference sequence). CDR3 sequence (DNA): TGTGCCAGCAGTTTATCGAGGCAGGGAGATCTCTCCTACGAGCAGTACTTC. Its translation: CASSLSRQGDLSYEQYF.

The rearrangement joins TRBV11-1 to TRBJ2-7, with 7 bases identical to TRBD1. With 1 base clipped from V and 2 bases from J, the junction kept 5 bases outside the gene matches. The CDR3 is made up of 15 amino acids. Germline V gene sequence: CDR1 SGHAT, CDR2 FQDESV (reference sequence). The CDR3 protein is CASSLEVGQTYEQYF. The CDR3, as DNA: TGTGCCAGCAGCTTAGAGGTGGGACAGACCTACGAGCAGTACTTC.

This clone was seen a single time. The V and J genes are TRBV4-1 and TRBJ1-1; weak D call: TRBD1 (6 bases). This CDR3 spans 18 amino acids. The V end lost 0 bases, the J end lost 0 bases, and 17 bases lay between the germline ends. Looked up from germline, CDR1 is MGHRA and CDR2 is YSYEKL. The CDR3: CASSQEGILGAVNTEAFF. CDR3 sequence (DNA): TGCGCCAGCAGCCAAGAAGGGATCCTGGGGGCGGTGAACACTGAAGCTTTCTTT.

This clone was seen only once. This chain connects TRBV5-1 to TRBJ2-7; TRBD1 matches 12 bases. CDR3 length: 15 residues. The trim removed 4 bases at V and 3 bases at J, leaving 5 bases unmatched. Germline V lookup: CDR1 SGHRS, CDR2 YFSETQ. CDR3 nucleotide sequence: TGCGCCAGCAGCAGGGGGACAGGGGGCGTCTACGAGCAGTACTTC. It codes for CASSRGTGGVYEQYF.

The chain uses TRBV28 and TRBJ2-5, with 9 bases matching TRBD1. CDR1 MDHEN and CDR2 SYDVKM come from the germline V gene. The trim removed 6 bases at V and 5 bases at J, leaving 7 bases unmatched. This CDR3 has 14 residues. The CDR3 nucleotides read TGTGCCAGCAGCGCCCAACAGGGGGCGGAGACCCAGTACTTC. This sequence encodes CASSAQQGAETQYF.

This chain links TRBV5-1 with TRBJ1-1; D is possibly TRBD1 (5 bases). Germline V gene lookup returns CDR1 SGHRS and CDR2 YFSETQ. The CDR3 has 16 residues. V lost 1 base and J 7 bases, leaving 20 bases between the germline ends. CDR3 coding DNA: TGCGCCAGCAGCTTGTTCGGGGAGGGGCTGAAAAATGAAGCTTTCTTT. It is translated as CASSLFGEGLKNEAFF.

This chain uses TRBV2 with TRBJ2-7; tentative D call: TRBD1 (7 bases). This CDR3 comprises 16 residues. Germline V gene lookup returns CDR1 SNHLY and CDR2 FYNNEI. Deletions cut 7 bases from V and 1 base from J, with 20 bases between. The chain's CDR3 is CASTAAGQIGSYEQYF. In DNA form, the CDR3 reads TGTGCCAGCACCGCTGCGGGACAGATAGGGTCCTACGAGCAGTACTTC.

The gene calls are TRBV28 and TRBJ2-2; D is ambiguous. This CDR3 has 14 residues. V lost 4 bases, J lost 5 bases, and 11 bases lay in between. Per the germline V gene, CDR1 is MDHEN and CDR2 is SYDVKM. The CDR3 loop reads CASSSSFSTGELFF. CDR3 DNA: TGTGCCAGCAGTTCGTCGTTTTCTACCGGGGAGCTGTTTTTT. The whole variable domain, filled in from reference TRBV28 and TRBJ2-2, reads DVKVTQSSRYLVKRTGEKVFLECVQDMDHENMFWYRQDPGLGLRLIYFSYDVKMKEKGDIPEGYSVSREKKERFSLILESASTNQTSMYLCASSSSFSTGELFFGEGSRLTVL.

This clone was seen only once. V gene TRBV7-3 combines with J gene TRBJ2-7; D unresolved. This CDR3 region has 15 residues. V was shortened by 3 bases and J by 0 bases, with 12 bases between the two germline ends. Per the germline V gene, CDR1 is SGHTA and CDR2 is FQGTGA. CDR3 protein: CASSLGPSLSYEQYF. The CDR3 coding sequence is TGTGCCAGCAGCTTGGGCCCATCCCTCTCCTACGAGCAGTACTTC.

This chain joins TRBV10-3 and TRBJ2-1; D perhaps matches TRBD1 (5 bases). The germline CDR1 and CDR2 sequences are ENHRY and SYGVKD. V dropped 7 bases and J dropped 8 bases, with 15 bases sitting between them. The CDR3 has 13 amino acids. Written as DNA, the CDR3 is TGTGCCATCAATACAGGCCCGGGCTATGAGCAGTTCTTC. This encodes CAINTGPGYEQFF.

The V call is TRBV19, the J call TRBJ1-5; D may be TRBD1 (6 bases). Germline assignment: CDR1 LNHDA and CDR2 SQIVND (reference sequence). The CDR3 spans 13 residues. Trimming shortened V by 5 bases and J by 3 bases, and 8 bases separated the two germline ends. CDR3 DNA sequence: TGTGCCAGTAGTTGGACAGTCAATCAGCCCCAGCATTTT. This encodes CASSWTVNQPQHF.

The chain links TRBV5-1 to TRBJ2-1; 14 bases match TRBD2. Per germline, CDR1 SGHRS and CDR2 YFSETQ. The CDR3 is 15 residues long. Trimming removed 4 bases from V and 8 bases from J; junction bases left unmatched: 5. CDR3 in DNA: TGCGCCAGCAGCGGGGGACTAGCGGGGGCGGATGAGCAGTTCTTC. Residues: CASSGGLAGADEQFF.

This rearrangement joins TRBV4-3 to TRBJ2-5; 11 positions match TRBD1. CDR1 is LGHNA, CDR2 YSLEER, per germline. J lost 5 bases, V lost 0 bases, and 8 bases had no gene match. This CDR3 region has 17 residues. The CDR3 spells CASSQELPGQGVETQYF. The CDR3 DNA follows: TGCGCCAGCAGCCAAGAGTTACCGGGACAGGGGGTGGAGACCCAGTACTTC.

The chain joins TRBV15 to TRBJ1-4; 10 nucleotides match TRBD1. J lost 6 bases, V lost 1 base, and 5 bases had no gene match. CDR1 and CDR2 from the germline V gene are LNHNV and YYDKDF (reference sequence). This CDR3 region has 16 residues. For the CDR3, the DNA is TGTGCCACCAGCAGAGGAGAGGGGACAGGGGATGAAAAACTGTTTTTT. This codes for CATSRGEGTGDEKLFF.

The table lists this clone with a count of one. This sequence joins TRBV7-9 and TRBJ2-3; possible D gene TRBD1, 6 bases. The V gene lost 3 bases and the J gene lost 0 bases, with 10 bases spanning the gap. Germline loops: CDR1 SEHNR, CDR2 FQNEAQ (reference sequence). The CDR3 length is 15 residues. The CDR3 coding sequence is TGTGCCAGCAGCTTCCTAGGGGGTAGCACAGATACGCAGTATTTT. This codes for CASSFLGGSTDTQYF. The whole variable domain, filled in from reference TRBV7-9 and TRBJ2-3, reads DTGVSQNPRHKITKRGQNVTFRCDPISEHNRLYWYRQTLGQGPEFLTYFQNEAQLEKSRLLSDRFSAERPKGSFSTLEIQRTEQGDSAMYLCASSFLGGSTDTQYFGPGTRLTVL.

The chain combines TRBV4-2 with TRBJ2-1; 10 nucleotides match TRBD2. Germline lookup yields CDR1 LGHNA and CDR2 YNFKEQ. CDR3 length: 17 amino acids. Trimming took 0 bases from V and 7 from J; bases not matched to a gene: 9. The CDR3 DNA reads TGTGCCAGCAGCCAAGACGGGGAGCGGGGGGGATTGAATGAGCAGTTCTTC. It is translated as CASSQDGERGGLNEQFF.